The 14 T cell receptor beta chains listed next were all sequenced from one sample in a study of blood T cell repertoires in COVID-19. The assay was immunoSEQ multiplex PCR, and TCRdb's table has in-frame clones only and misses some. This sample has about 350,000 clones, with roughly 86% found just once. Material for sequencing was PBMCs or T cells enriched from blood (not recorded which). The source is a woman aged 25 to 45 who had been exposed to COVID-19.

J is TRBJ2-3 and V is TRBV9; 11 bases are a match to TRBD1. The germline V gene encodes CDR1 SGDLS and CDR2 YYNGEE. J was trimmed by 0 bases and V by 3 bases; bases with no gene match: 6. The length of the CDR3 is 17 residues. CDR3 protein: CASSAGTGGYSTDTQYF. Here the CDR3 DNA reads TGTGCCAGCAGCGCCGGGACAGGGGGATATAGCACAGATACGCAGTATTTT.

The rearrangement joins TRBV28 to TRBJ1-4; no reliable D call. Germline values: CDR1 MDHEN, CDR2 SYDVKM. V lost 7 bases, J lost 0 bases, and 12 bases lay in between. This CDR3 is 15 amino acids long. The CDR3 loop is CASTATIATNEKLFF. Written as DNA, the CDR3 is TGTGCCAGCACAGCGACGATAGCAACTAATGAAAAACTGTTTTTT.

In its sample, this clone was seen once. The rearrangement links TRBV19 to TRBJ1-5; tentative D call: TRBD1 (5 bases). This CDR3 contains 13 residues. Germline V gives CDR1 LNHDA, CDR2 SQIVND (reference sequence). The V gene lost 8 bases and the J gene lost 3 bases, with 11 bases spanning the gap. The CDR3 protein is CASLDRFNQPQHF. As DNA, the CDR3 is TGTGCCAGTTTAGACAGATTCAATCAGCCCCAGCATTTT.

This clone was seen only a few times. The V and J genes are TRBV28 and TRBJ1-5; 9 bases align to TRBD1. V lost 7 bases to trimming and J lost 6 bases; unmatched junction nucleotides: 4. This CDR3 has 13 residues. Germline CDR1 reads MDHEN; CDR2 reads SYDVKM. The CDR3: CASTQDRGQPQHF. The DNA for the CDR3 is TGTGCCAGCACTCAGGACAGGGGTCAGCCCCAGCATTTT.

The chain recombines TRBV5-1 with TRBJ2-7, with 7 bases identical to TRBD1. The CDR3 consists of 12 residues. Germline V CDR1 and CDR2: SGHRS, YFSETQ. The J segment lost 3 bases and the V segment lost 8 bases, leaving 5 bases of the junction unmatched. As DNA, the CDR3 is TGCGCCAGTCAGGGGGTCTTCTACGAGCAGTACTTC. Protein sequence: CASQGVFYEQYF.

This sequence joins TRBV15 and TRBJ2-1; the match to TRBD2 covers 14 bases. The trim removed 2 bases at V and 6 bases at J, leaving 6 bases unmatched. The CDR3 loop spans 17 amino acids. Germline CDR1 reads LNHNV; CDR2 reads YYDKDF (reference sequence). CDR3 sequence: CATSRLKGLAGGNEQFF. The CDR3 DNA follows: TGTGCCACCAGCAGATTAAAAGGACTAGCGGGAGGCAATGAGCAGTTCTTC.

The chain is built from TRBV11-1 and TRBJ2-1; possible D gene TRBD2, 7 bases. Germline V gene lookup returns CDR1 SGHAT and CDR2 FQDESV (reference sequence). V was shortened by 5 bases and J by 3 bases, with 14 bases between the two germline ends. The CDR3 has 15 amino acids. The CDR3 DNA sequence: TGTGCCAGCAGCCAGGGGTCTAGCGGCTACAATGAGCAGTTCTTC. Translation: CASSQGSSGYNEQFF.

This chain connects TRBV6-4 to TRBJ1-2; 8 bases are a match to TRBD1. After removal of 6 bases from V and 8 bases from J, the junction contained 8 bases not matched to a gene. Looked up from germline, CDR1 is MRHNA and CDR2 is SNTAGT. There are 13 residues in the CDR3. In DNA, the CDR3 is TGTGCCAGCAGGATGACAGGGGAGGGCGGCTACACCTTC. Protein: CASRMTGEGGYTF.

This chain joins TRBV6-5 and TRBJ1-2, with D possibly TRBD1 on 5 matching bases. CDR3 length: 12 residues. CDR1 MNHEY and CDR2 SVGAGI come from the germline V gene. V was shortened by 4 bases and J by 6 bases, with 9 bases between the two germline ends. CDR3 loop: CASSWGGDGYTF. The CDR3 DNA reads TGTGCCAGCAGTTGGGGGGGTGATGGCTACACCTTC.

The chain recombines TRBV6-5 with TRBJ1-5; possibly TRBD1 for D (6 bases). Germline V CDR1 and CDR2: MNHEY, SVGAGI. Trimming cost V 9 bases and J 2 bases, with 8 bases left between them. CDR3 length: 12 residues. CDR3 sequence: CASRTGNQPQHF. The DNA for the CDR3 is TGTGCCAGTAGGACAGGCAATCAGCCCCAGCATTTT.

This rearrangement joins TRBV28 to TRBJ1-5, with 7 bases fitting TRBD1. The CDR3 runs 15 residues. J was trimmed by 0 bases and V by 7 bases; bases with no gene match: 6. CDR1 and CDR2 from the germline V gene are MDHEN and SYDVKM. CDR3 region: CASKTGDYSNQPQHF. The CDR3 nucleotides read TGTGCCAGCAAAACAGGGGATTATAGCAATCAGCCCCAGCATTTT. Based on the CDR3 plus reference TRBV28 and TRBJ1-5, the full variable domain is DVKVTQSSRYLVKRTGEKVFLECVQDMDHENMFWYRQDPGLGLRLIYFSYDVKMKEKGDIPEGYSVSREKKERFSLILESASTNQTSMYLCASKTGDYSNQPQHFGDGTRLSIL.

V is TRBV7-3 and J is TRBJ2-7; D might be TRBD1 (6 bases). The CDR3 consists of 14 residues. Deletions cut 1 base from V and 2 bases from J, with 9 bases between. Germline loops: CDR1 SGHTA, CDR2 FQGTGA. The CDR3 reads CASSLNWGPYEQYF. The CDR3 region has the DNA TGTGCCAGCAGCTTAAATTGGGGGCCCTACGAGCAGTACTTC.

In this sample, this clone turned up a few times. As DNA, the CDR3 is TGTGCCAGCAGCCAAGAGGGGGCAGCGGGAGTAGCCGTCGAGCAGTACTTC. Encoded protein: CASSQEGAAGVAVEQYF. J is TRBJ2-7 and V is TRBV4-2; 8 nucleotides align to TRBD2. The CDR3 covers 17 residues. V gave up 0 bases and J gave up 6 bases; unmatched junction bases: 13. The germline CDR1 and CDR2 sequences are LGHNA and YNFKEQ.

The J gene is TRBJ1-1, the V gene TRBV19; no firm D call. This CDR3 has 15 amino acids. CDR1 LNHDA and CDR2 SQIVND come from the germline V gene (reference sequence). Between the trimmed V and J ends, which lost 3 bases and 0 bases, there was a span of 11 bases. CDR3 in DNA: TGTGCCAGTAGTATCTTCGGGGATATGAACACTGAAGCTTTCTTT. As protein: CASSIFGDMNTEAFF.